This paragraph reports one T cell receptor (beta chain). The data originate from a study of blood T cell repertoires in COVID-19. On the study more broadly: Researchers got acute and convalescent COVID-19 samples from the United States, Italy and Spain.

The repertoire was sequenced with immunoSEQ multiplex PCR; TCRdb's copy has only in-frame clones and lacks some. Found here are about 75,000 clones, 74% of them singletons; the top ten hold just over 2.5%. Sequences were obtained from peripheral blood. This receptor was identified in a human donor with acute or convalescent COVID-19. The donor label of this sample is uncertain.

The CDR3 DNA is TGTGCCAGCAGTGTAGGGGGCACGGTCTTCCTCGAAAAACTGTTTTTT. Residues: CASSVGGTVFLEKLFF. The gene calls are TRBV11-2 and TRBJ1-4, with TRBD1 matching 7 bases. CDR1 is SGHAT and CDR2 is FQNNGV in the germline V gene. The CDR3 is made up of 16 amino acids. The ends lost 6 bases at V and 8 bases at J; junction bases unmatched: 15.